The clone carrying this T cell receptor beta chain appeared a single time. The data derive from a study of blood T cell repertoires in COVID-19. Background on the study: Sites in the United States, Italy and Spain provided acute and convalescent COVID-19 samples. T cells, B-cell-depleted T cells, or PBMCs provided the cDNA or gDNA that served as material.

Per the original data handling: Reference gene primer amplification in the assay estimated nucleated cell counts. This table comes from immunoSEQ multiplex PCR, and its TCRdb copy is limited to in-frame clones, with some not included. From that table come the V and J calls and clone size; the DNA was used to work out D and trimming. The repertoire includes over 70,000 clones, 82% of them detected once, and around 4.1% sits in the top ten. V was pared by 5 bases and J by 4 bases, with 13 bases between. The germline CDR1 and CDR2 sequences are SGHTA and FQGTGA. The CDR3 is 14 amino acids. Sequencing was carried out using peripheral blood. The chain couples TRBV7-3 to TRBJ2-3, with D tentatively TRBD2 (5 bases). This TCR was sampled from a woman in her sixties with acute or convalescent COVID-19. The CDR3 spells CASSIDGSADTQYF. The CDR3 DNA reads as TGTGCCAGCAGCATAGACGGTAGCGCAGATACGCAGTATTTT.